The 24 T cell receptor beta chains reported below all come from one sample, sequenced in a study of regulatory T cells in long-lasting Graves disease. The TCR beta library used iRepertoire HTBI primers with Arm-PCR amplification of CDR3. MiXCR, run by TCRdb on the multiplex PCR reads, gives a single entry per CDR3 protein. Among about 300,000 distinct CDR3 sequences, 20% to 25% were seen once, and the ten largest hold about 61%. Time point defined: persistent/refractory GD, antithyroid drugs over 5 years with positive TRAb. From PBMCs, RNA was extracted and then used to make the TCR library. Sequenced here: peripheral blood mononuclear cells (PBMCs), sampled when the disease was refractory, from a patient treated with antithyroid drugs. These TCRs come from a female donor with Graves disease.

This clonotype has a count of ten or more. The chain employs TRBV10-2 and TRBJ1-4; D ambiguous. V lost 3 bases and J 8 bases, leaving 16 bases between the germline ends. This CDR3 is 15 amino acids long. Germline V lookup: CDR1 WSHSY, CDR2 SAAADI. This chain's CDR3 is CASSDGPRGREKLFF. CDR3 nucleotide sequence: TGCGCCAGCAGTGACGGGCCCCGAGGGCGGGAAAAACTGTTTTTT.

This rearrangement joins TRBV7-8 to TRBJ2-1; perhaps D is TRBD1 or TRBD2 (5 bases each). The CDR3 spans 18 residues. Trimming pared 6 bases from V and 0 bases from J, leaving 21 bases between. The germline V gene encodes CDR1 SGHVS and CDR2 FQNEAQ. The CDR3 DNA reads TGTGCCAGCAGGAATTTCCGATGGGACCGCAGCTCCTACAATGAGCAGTTCTTC. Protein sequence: CASRNFRWDRSSYNEQFF.

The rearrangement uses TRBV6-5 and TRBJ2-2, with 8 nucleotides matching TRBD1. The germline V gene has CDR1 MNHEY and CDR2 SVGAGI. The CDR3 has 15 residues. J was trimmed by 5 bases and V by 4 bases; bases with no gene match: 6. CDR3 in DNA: TGTGCCAGCAGTTGGGACAGGACTTTTACCGGGGAGCTGTTTTTT. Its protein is CASSWDRTFTGELFF.

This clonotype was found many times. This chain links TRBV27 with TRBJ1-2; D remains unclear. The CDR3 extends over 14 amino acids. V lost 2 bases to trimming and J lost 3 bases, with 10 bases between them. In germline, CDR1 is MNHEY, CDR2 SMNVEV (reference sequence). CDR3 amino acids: CASSLVRGDYGYTF. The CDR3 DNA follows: TGTGCCAGCAGTTTAGTCCGCGGGGACTATGGCTACACCTTC.

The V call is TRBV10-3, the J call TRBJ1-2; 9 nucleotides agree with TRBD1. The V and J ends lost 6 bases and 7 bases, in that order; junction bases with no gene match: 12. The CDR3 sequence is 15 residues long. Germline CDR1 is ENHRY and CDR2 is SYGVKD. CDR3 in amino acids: CAIRVETGTGFGYTF. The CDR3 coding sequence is TGTGCCATCAGGGTAGAGACCGGGACAGGGTTTGGCTACACCTTC.

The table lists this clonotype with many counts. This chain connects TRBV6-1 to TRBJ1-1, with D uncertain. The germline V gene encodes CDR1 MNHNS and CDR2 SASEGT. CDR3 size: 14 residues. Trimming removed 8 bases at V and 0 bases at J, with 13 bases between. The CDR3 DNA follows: TGTGCCAGCTTTCAATCGTATTTGAACACTGAAGCTTTCTTT. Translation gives CASFQSYLNTEAFF.

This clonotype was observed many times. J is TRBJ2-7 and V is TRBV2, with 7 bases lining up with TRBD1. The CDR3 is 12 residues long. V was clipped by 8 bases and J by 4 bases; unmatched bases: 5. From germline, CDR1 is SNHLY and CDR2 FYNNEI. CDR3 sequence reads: CASEGQTYEQYF. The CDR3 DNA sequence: TGTGCCAGCGAGGGACAGACTTACGAGCAGTACTTC.

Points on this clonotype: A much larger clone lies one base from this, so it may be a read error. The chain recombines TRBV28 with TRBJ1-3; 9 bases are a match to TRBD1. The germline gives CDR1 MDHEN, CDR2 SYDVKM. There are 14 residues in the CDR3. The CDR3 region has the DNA TGTGCCACTAACAGGGGGCAAGGTGGAGACACCATATATTTT. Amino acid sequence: CATNRGQGGDTIYF.

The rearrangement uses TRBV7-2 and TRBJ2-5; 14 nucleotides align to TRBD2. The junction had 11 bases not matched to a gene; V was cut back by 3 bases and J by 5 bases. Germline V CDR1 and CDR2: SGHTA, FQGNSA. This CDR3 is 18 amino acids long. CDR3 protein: CASSFPTSGRAEGETQYF. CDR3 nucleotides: TGTGCCAGCAGCTTCCCGACTAGCGGGAGGGCCGAGGGGGAGACCCAGTACTTC.

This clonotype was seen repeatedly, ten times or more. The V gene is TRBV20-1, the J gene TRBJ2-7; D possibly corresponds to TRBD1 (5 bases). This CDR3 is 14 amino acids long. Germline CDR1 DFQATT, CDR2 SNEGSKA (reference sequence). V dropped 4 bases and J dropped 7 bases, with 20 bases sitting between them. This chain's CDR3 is CSAKTELGLREQYF. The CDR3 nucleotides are TGCAGTGCTAAAACAGAGCTGGGGCTTAGAGAGCAGTACTTC.

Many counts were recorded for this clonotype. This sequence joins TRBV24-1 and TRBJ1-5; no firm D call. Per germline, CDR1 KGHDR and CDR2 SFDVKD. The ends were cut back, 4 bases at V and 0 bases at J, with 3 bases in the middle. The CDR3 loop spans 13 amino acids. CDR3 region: CATSEYSNQPQHF. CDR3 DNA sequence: TGTGCCACCAGTGAATATAGCAATCAGCCCCAGCATTTT.

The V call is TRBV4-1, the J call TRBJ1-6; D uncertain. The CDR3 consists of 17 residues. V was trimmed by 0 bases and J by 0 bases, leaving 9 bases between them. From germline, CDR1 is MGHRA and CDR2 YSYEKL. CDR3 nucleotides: TGCGCCAGCAGCCAAGATGATCGGGGCTCCTATAATTCACCCCTCCACTTT. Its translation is CASSQDDRGSYNSPLHF.

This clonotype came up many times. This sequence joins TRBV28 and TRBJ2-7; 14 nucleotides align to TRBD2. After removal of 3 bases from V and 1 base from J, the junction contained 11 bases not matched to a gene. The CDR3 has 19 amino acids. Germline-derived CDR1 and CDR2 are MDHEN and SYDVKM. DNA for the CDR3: TGTGCCAGCAGTTTGCCGACTAGCGGGAGGGGTAGCGGGTCCTACGAGCAGTACTTC. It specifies CASSLPTSGRGSGSYEQYF.

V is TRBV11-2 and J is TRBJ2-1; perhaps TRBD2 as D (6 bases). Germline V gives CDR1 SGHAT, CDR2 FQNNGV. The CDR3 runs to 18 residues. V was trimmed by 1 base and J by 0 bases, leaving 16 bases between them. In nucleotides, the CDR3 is TGTGCCAGCAGCTTAGGCCCGGGACTTATGGGCTCCTACAATGAGCAGTTCTTC. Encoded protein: CASSLGPGLMGSYNEQFF.

The chain's CDR3 is CASSYPRIEAFF. The CDR3, as DNA: TGTGCCAGCAGTTACCCGCGGATTGAAGCTTTCTTT. This chain joins TRBV6-2 or TRBV6-3 and TRBJ1-1; D is unclear. This CDR3 is 12 amino acids long. V lost 2 bases to trimming and J lost 7 bases, with 8 bases between them. Germline assignment: CDR1 MNHEY and CDR2 SVGEGT.

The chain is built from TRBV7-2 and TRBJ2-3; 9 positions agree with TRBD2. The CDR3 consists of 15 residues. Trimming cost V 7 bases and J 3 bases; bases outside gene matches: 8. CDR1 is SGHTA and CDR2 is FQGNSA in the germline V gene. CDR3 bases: TGTGCCAGCACCGTTAGCGGGAGTAGTACAGATACGCAGTATTTT. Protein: CASTVSGSSTDTQYF.

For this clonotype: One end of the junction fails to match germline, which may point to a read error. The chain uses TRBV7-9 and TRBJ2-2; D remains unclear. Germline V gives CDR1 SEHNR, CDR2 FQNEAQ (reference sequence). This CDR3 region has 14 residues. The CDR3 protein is CASSLGSNAGELFF. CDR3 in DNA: TGTGCCAGCAGCTTAGGGTCGAACGCCGGGGAGCTGTTTTTT.

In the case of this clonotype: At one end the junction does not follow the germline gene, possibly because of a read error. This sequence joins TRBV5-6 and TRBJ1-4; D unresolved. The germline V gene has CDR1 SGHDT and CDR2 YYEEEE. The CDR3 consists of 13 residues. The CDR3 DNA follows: TGTGCCAGCAGTGCCGCAACTAATGAAGAACTGTTTTTT. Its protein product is CASSAATNEELFF.

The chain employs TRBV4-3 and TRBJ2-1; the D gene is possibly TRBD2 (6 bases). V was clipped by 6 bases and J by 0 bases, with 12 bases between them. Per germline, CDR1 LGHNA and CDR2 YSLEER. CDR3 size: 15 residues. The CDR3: CASRLAYSSYNEQFF. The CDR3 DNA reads TGCGCCAGCAGGCTAGCGTACAGCTCCTACAATGAGCAGTTCTTC.

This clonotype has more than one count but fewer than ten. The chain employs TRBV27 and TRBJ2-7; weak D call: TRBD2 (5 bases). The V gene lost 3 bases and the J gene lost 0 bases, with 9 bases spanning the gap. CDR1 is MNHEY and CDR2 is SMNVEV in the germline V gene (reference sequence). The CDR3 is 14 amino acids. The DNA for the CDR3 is TGTGCCAGCAGTTTCACGGCGGGCTCCTACGAGCAGTACTTC. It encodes CASSFTAGSYEQYF.

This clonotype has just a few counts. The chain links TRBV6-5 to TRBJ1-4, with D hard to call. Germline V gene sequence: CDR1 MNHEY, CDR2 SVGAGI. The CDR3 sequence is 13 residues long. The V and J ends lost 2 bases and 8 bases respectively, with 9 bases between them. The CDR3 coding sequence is TGTGCCAGCAGTTACCGTCAGCAAGAAAAACTGTTTTTT. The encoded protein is CASSYRQQEKLFF.

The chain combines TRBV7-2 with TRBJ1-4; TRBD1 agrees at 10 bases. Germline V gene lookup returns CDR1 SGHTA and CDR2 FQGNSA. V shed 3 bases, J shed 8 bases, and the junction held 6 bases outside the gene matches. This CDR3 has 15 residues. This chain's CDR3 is CASSFDRGRGEKLFF. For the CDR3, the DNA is TGTGCCAGCAGCTTCGACAGGGGGCGAGGGGAAAAACTGTTTTTT. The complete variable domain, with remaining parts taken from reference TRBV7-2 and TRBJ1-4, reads GAGVSQSPSNKVTEKGKDVELRCDPISGHTALYWYRQSLGQGLEFLIYFQGNSAPDKSGLPSDRFSAERTGGSVSTLTIQRTQQEDSAVYLCASSFDRGRGEKLFFGSGTQLSVL.

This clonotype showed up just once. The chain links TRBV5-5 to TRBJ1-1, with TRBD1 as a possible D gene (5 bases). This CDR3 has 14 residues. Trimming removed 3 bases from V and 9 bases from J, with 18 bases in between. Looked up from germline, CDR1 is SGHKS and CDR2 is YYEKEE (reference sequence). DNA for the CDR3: TGTGCCAGCAGCTCCAATCGGGGGGGTACTCAAGCTTTCTTT. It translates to CASSSNRGGTQAFF.

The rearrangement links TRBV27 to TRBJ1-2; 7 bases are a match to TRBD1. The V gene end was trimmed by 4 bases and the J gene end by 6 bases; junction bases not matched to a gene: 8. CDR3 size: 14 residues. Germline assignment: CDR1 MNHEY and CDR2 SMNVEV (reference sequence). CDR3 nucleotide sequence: TGTGCCAGCAGTTCCGAGACAGGGATAAATGGCTACACCTTC. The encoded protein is CASSSETGINGYTF.